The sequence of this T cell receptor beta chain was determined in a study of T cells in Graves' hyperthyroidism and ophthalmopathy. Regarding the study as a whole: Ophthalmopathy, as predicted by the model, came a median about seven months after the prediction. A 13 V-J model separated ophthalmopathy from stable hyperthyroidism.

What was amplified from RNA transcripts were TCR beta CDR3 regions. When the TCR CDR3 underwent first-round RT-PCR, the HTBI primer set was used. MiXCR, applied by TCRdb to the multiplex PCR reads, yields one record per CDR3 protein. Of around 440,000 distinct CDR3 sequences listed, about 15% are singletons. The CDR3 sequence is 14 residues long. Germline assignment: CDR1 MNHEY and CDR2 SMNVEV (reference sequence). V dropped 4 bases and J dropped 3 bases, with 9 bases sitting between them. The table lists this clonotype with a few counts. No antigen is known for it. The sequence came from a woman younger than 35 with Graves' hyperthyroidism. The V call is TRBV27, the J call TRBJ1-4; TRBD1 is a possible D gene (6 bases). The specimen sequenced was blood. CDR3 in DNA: TGTGCCAGCAGTTCAGGGGTGTCTAATGAAAAACTGTTTTTT. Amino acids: CASSSGVSNEKLFF.